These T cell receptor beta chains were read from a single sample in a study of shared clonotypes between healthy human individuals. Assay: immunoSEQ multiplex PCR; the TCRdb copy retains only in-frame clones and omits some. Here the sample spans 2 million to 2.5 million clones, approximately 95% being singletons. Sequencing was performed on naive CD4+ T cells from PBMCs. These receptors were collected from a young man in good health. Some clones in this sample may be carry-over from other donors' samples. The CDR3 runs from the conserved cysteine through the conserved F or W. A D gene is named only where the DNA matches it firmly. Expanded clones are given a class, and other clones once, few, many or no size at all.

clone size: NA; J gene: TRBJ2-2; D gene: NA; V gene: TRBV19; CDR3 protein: CASSIWQGTTGELFF; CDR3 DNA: TGTGCCAGTAGTATCTGGCAGGGGACCACCGGGGAGCTGTTTTTT
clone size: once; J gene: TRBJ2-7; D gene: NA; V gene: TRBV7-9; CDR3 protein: CASSPTRAGRSYEQYF; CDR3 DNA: TGTGCCAGCAGCCCCACCCGGGCAGGGAGGAGTTACGAGCAGTACTTC
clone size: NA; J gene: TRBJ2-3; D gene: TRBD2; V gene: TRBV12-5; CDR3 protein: CASSLAGGADTQYF; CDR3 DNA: TGTGCTAGTAGTTTAGCGGGAGGGGCAGATACGCAGTATTTT
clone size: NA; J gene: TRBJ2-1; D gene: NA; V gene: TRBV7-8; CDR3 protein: CASSSGTGYNEQFF; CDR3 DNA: TGTGCCAGCAGCTCCGGGACTGGGTACAATGAGCAGTTCTTC
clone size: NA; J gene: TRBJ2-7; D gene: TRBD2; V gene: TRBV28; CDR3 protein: CASSSSGSVRREQYF; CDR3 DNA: TGTGCCAGCAGTTCTAGCGGGAGTGTTCGGCGCGAGCAGTACTTC
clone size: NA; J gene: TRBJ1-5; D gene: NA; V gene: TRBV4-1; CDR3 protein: CASSQGQGNNQPQHF; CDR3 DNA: TGCGCCAGCAGCCAAGGACAAGGGAACAATCAGCCCCAGCATTTT
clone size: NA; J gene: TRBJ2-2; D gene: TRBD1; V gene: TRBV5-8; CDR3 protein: CASTHQWTGDNTGELFF; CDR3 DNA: TGTGCCAGCACCCACCAATGGACAGGGGATAACACCGGGGAGCTGTTTTTT
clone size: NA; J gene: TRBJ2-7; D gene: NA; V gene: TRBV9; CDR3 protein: CASSTAGTSAYEQYF; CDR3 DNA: TGTGCCAGCAGCACCGCCGGGACCTCCGCCTACGAGCAGTACTTC
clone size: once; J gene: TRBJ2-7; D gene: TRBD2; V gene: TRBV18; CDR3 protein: CASSPGLAGITYEQYF; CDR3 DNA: TGTGCCAGCTCGCCCGGCCTAGCGGGGATAACCTACGAGCAGTACTTC
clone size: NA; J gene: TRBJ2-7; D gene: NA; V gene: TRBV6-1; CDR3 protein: CASSLGGKPYEQYF; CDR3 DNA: TGTGCCAGCAGTCTAGGGGGAAAACCCTACGAGCAGTACTTC
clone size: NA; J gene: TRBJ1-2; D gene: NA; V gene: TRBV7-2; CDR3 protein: CASSFDRSLNYGYTF; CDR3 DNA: TGTGCCAGCAGCTTTGACAGGTCCCTCAACTATGGCTACACCTTC
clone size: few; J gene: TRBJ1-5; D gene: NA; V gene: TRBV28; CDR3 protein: CASSSGMWHF; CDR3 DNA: TGTGCCAGCAGCTCGGGCATGTGGCATTTT
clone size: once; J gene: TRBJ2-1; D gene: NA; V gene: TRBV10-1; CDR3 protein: CASRGKAETYNEQFF; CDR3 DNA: TGCGCCAGCAGGGGAAAAGCGGAAACCTACAATGAGCAGTTCTTC
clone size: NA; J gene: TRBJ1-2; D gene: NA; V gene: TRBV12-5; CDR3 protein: CASGLDRDGYTF; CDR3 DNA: TGTGCTAGTGGTTTGGACAGGGATGGCTACACCTTC
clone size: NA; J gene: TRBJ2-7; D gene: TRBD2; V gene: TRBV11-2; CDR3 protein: CASNQREGLYEQYF; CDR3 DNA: TGTGCCAGCAACCAGCGGGAGGGCCTCTACGAGCAGTACTTC
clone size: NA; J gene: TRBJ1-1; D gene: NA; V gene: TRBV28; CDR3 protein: CASSLQRRTEAFF; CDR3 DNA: TGTGCCAGCAGTTTACAGAGGAGGACTGAAGCTTTCTTT
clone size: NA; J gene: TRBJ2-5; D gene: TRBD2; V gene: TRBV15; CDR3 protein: CATSRDRGVQETQYF; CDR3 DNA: TGTGCCACCAGCAGAGATCGGGGGGTCCAAGAGACCCAGTACTTC
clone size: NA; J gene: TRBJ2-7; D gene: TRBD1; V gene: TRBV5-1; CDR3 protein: CASSPRQGTPYEQYF; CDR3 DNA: TGCGCCAGCAGCCCCCGACAGGGTACGCCCTACGAGCAGTACTTC
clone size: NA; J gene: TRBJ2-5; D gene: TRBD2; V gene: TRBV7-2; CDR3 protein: CASSLVSGGQETQYF; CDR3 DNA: TGTGCCAGCAGCTTAGTGTCGGGAGGGCAAGAGACCCAGTACTTC
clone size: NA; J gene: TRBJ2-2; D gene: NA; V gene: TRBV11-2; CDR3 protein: CLVGGSGELFF; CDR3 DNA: TGTTTGGTGGGAGGATCCGGGGAGCTGTTTTTT
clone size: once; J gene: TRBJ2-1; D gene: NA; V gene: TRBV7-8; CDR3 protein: CASSLPPTGSYNEQFF; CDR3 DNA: TGTGCCAGCAGCTTACCACCGACCGGGTCTTACAATGAGCAGTTCTTC
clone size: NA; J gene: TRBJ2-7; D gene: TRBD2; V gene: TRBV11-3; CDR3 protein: CASSHGLAGVSSEQYF; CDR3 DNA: TGTGCCAGCAGCCACGGACTAGCGGGAGTTTCAAGTGAGCAGTACTTC
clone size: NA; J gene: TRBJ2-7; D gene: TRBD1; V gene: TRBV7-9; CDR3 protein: CASSPRDRAVQYF; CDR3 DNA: TGTGCCAGCAGCCCACGGGACAGGGCCGTGCAGTACTTC
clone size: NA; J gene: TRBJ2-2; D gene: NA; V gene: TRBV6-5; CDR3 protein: CASSYVRYTGELFF; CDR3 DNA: TGTGCCAGCAGTTACGTTAGGTACACCGGGGAGCTGTTTTTT
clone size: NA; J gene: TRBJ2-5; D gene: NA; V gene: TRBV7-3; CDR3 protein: CASSLLGGLQETQYF; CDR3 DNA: TGTGCCAGCAGCCTGTTGGGGGGTCTTCAAGAGACCCAGTACTTC
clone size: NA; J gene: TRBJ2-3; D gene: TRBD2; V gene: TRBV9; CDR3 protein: CASSVARGGLFTDTQYF; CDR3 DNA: TGTGCCAGCAGCGTAGCCCGGGGGGGGCTGTTCACAGATACGCAGTATTTT
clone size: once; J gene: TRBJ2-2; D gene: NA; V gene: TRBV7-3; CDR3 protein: CASSFVQGSYTGELFF; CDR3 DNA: TGTGCCAGCAGCTTCGTCCAGGGATCCTACACCGGGGAGCTGTTTTTT
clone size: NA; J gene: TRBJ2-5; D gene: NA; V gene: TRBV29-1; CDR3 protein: CSVDISVETQYF; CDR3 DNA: TGCAGCGTTGATATCTCCGTGGAGACCCAGTACTTC
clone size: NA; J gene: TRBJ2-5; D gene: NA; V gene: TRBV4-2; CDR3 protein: CASSQDPLGWRDRGPQETQYF; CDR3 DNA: TGTGCCAGCAGCCAAGACCCCCTCGGGTGGCGGGACCGGGGGCCCCAAGAGACCCAGTACTTC
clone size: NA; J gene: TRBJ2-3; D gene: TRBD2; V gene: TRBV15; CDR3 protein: CATSEGGRAASGSTDTQYF; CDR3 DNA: TGTGCCACCAGCGAGGGCGGCAGGGCGGCTAGCGGGAGCACAGATACGCAGTATTTT
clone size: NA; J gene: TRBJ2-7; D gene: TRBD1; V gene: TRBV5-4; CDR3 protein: CASSSGQGGEQYF; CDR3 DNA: TGTGCCAGCAGCTCGGGACAGGGGGGCGAGCAGTACTTC
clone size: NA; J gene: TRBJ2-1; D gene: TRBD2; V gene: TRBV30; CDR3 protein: CAWSPSGRFHEQFF; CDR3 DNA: TGTGCCTGGAGTCCTAGCGGGAGGTTCCATGAGCAGTTCTTC
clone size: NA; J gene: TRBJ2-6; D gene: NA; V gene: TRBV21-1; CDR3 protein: CASSNGIQGDAGANVLTF; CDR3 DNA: TGTGCCAGCAGCAACGGTATACAGGGGGACGCTGGGGCCAACGTCCTGACTTTC
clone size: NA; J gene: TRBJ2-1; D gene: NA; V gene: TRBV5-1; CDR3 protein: CASSPPLSGSYNEQFF; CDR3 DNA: TGCGCCAGCAGCCCCCCGTTAAGCGGCTCCTACAATGAGCAGTTCTTC
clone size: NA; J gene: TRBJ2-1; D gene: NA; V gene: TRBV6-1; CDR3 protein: CASSGLANEQFF; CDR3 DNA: TGTGCCAGCAGTGGACTCGCCAATGAGCAGTTCTTC
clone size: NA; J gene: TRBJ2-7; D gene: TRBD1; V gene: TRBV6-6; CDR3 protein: CASSSTGGGYEQYF; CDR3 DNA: TGTGCCAGCAGTTCGACAGGGGGCGGGTACGAGCAGTACTTC
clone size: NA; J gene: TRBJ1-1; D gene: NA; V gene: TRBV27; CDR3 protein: CASRRAGARDTEAFF; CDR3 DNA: TGTGCCAGCCGCCGGGCAGGGGCCAGGGACACTGAAGCTTTCTTT
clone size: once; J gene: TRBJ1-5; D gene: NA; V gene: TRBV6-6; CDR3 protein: CASSSRLPGGQPQHF; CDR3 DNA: TGTGCCAGCAGCTCCCGCTTACCGGGGGGACAGCCCCAGCATTTT
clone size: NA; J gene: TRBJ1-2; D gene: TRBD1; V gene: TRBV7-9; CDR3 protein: CASSAQGVDYGYTF; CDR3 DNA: TGTGCCAGCAGCGCACAGGGGGTTGACTATGGCTACACCTTC
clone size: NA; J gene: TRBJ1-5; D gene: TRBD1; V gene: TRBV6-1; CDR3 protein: CASSEAAGQGAWQPQHF; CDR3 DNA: TGTGCCAGCAGTGAAGCCGCCGGACAGGGGGCTTGGCAGCCCCAGCATTTT
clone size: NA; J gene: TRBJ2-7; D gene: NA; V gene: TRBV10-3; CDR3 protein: CAIGALPRDWTYEQYF; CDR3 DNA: TGTGCCATCGGGGCCCTACCGAGGGACTGGACCTACGAGCAGTACTTC
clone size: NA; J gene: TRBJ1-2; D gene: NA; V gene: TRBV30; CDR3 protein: CAWSTGVVGYTF; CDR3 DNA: TGTGCCTGGAGTACCGGGGTAGTTGGCTACACCTTC
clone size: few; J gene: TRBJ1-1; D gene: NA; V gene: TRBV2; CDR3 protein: CASTRRETVFAEAFF; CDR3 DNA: TGTGCCAGCACCCGCCGGGAGACAGTATTCGCTGAAGCTTTCTTT
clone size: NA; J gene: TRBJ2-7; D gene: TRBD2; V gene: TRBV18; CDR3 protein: CASSPPGGSGKHSYEQYF; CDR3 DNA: TGTGCCAGCTCACCCCCGGGGGGTAGCGGAAAACACTCCTACGAGCAGTACTTC
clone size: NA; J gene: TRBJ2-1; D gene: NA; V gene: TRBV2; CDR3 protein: CARLGRGYNEQFF; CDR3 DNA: TGTGCCAGATTAGGGAGGGGGTATAATGAGCAGTTCTTC
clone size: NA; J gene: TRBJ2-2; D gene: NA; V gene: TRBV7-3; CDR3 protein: CASSTKGRVNTGELFF; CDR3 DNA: TGTGCCAGCAGCACAAAGGGAAGGGTCAACACCGGGGAGCTGTTTTTT
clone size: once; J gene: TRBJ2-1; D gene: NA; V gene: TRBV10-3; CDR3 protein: CAISHDSPQFF; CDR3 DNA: TGTGCCATCAGTCACGACAGCCCGCAGTTCTTC
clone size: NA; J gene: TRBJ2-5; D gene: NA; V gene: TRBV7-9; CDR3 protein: CASSLIFTPVVETQYF; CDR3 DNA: TGTGCCAGCAGCTTGATTTTTACCCCGGTGGTCGAGACCCAGTACTTC
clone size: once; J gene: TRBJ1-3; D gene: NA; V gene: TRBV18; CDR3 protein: CASSPGEGAGGNTIYF; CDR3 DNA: TGTGCCAGCTCACCCGGAGAGGGCGCGGGAGGAAACACCATATATTTT
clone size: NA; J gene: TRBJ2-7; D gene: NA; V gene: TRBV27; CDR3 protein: CASSSPLREQYF; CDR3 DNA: TGTGCCAGCAGTTCGCCGCTGCGCGAGCAGTACTTC
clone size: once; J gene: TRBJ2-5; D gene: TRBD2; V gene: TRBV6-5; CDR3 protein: CASSLAGGGETQYF; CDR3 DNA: TGTGCCAGCAGCCTAGCGGGAGGGGGAGAGACCCAGTACTTC
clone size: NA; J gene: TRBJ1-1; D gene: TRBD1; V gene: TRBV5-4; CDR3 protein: CASSEARQGNTEAFF; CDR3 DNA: TGTGCCAGCAGCGAAGCCCGACAGGGGAACACTGAAGCTTTCTTT
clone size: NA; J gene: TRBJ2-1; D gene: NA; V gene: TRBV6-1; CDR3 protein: CASRTGTVSYNEQFF; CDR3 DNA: TGTGCCAGCAGGACCGGGACGGTCTCCTACAATGAGCAGTTCTTC
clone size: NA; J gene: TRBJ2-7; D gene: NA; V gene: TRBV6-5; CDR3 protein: CASIMVKEQYF; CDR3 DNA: TGTGCCAGCATAATGGTCAAAGAGCAGTACTTC
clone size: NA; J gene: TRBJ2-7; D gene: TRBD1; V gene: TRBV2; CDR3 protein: CASSRQGQSSYEQYF; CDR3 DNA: TGTGCCAGCAGCCGACAGGGACAGAGCTCCTACGAGCAGTACTTC
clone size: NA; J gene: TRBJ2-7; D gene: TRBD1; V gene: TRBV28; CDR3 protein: CASSSTGTGVYEQYF; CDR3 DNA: TGTGCCAGCAGCTCCACCGGGACAGGGGTCTACGAGCAGTACTTC